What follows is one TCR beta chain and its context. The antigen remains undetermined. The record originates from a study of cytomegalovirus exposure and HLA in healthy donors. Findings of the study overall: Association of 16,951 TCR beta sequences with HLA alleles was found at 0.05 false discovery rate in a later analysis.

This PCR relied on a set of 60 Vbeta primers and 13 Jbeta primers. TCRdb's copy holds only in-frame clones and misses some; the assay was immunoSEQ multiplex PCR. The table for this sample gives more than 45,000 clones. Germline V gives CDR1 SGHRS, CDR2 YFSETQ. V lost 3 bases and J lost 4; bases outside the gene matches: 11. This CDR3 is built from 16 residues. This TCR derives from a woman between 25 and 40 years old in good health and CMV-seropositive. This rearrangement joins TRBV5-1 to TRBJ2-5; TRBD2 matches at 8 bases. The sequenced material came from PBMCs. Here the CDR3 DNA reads TGCGCCAGCAGCTCTGTTACTAGCGGAGGAGGAGAGACCCAGTACTTC. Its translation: CASSSVTSGGGETQYF.